The next 30 T cell receptor beta chains were all read from a single sample in a study of cytotoxic CD8 clonotypes in ibrutinib-treated CLL. Profiling relied on immunoSEQ multiplex PCR, and the TCRdb table lists in-frame clones only, not all of them. In the table there are 250,000 to 350,000 clones, approximately 79% of which are singletons. This material consisted of PBMCs, taken at disease progression, from a patient treated with ibrutinib. The source is a human donor with chronic lymphocytic leukemia.

J is TRBJ1-1 and V is TRBV9, with D possibly matching TRBD1 (5 bases). The CDR3 length is 12 residues. Germline V gene lookup returns CDR1 SGDLS and CDR2 YYNGEE. V lost 3 bases, J lost 10 bases, and 13 bases lay in between. CDR3 bases: TGTGCCAGCAGCGCAGCGGGGGGACTAGCTTTCTTT. Translating it yields CASSAAGGLAFF.

This sequence joins TRBV18 and TRBJ1-1; D perhaps matches TRBD1 (5 bases). The V gene's germline CDR1 is KGHSH and CDR2 LQKENI. There are 14 residues in the CDR3. Trimming cost V 1 base and J 4 bases, with 10 bases left between them. The CDR3 DNA is TGTGCCAGCTCACCACAGGGGTTGGGCACTGAAGCTTTCTTT. It is translated as CASSPQGLGTEAFF.

This clone was found a few times. V is TRBV11-2 and J is TRBJ1-5; D not certain. Germline V CDR1 and CDR2: SGHAT, FQNNGV. Trimming removed 0 bases from V and 4 bases from J, with 13 bases in between. The CDR3 has 16 residues. In DNA form, the CDR3 reads TGTGCCAGCAGCTTAGATCGCCAATCTGGGAATCAGCCCCAGCATTTT. Translated, it gives CASSLDRQSGNQPQHF.

CDR3 bases: TGTGCCAGCAGCCCCCGCGTGGGGGTTGGGGAGACCCAGTACTTC. Its protein is CASSPRVGVGETQYF. This chain uses TRBV4-2 with TRBJ2-5; D may match TRBD1 or TRBD2 (5 bases each). Germline V gene sequence: CDR1 LGHNA, CDR2 YNFKEQ. V was pared by 4 bases and J by 5 bases, with 17 bases between. The CDR3 runs to 15 residues.

The chain recombines TRBV9 with TRBJ2-3, with D perhaps matching TRBD2 (6 bases). V was trimmed by 3 bases and J by 2 bases, leaving 10 bases between them. This CDR3 region has 14 residues. Germline V gene data show CDR1 as SGDLS and CDR2 as YYNGEE. Written as DNA, the CDR3 is TGTGCCAGCAGCGCGGGACTCCTCACAGATACGCAGTATTTT. It codes for CASSAGLLTDTQYF.

The chain recombines TRBV9 with TRBJ2-1, with D maybe TRBD1 (5 bases). V shed 4 bases and J shed 6 bases, with 17 bases lying between them. Germline V gene lookup returns CDR1 SGDLS and CDR2 YYNGEE. This CDR3 has 15 residues. Here the CDR3 DNA reads TGTGCCAGCAGCACCGGTTGGGGCAATCGCAATGAGCAGTTCTTC. Its protein product is CASSTGWGNRNEQFF.

V gene TRBV5-1 combines with J gene TRBJ2-7; no firm D call. The CDR3 loop spans 12 amino acids. Germline V CDR1 and CDR2: SGHRS, YFSETQ. Between the trimmed V and J ends, which lost 1 base and 2 bases, there was a span of 4 bases. As DNA, the CDR3 is TGCGCCAGCAGCTTGCTTCCCTACGAGCAGTACTTC. This sequence encodes CASSLLPYEQYF.

The genes are TRBV6-5 and TRBJ2-7; a weak D match, TRBD1 (6 bases). The V gene lost 0 bases and the J gene lost 2 bases, with 14 bases spanning the gap. Per germline, CDR1 MNHEY and CDR2 SVGAGI. The CDR3 is 16 residues long. The CDR3 spells CASSYSQGRSAYEQYF. In nucleotides, the CDR3 is TGTGCCAGCAGTTACTCGCAGGGGCGCTCGGCCTACGAGCAGTACTTC.

V and J are TRBV15 and TRBJ2-7; 13 bases map to TRBD2. CDR3 length equals 17 residues. The ends lost 5 bases at V and 0 bases at J; junction bases unmatched: 7. Germline V lookup: CDR1 LNHNV, CDR2 YYDKDF (reference sequence). The CDR3 DNA is TGTGCCACCAGCCGGGGGACTAGCGGGACCTTCTCCTACGAGCAGTACTTC. This codes for CATSRGTSGTFSYEQYF. The whole variable domain, filled in from reference TRBV15 and TRBJ2-7, reads DAMVIQNPRYQVTQFGKPVTLSCSQTLNHNVMYWYQQKSSQAPKLLFHYYDKDFNNEADTPDNFQSRRPNTSFCFLDIRSPGLGDTAMYLCATSRGTSGTFSYEQYFGPGTRLTVT.

V and J are TRBV29-1 and TRBJ2-7, with D maybe TRBD1 (6 bases). Germline V gene data show CDR1 as SQVTM and CDR2 as ANQGSEA. Trimming removed 6 bases from V and 3 bases from J, with 9 bases in between. The CDR3 loop spans 11 amino acids. The CDR3 here is CSVRTVYEQYF. The CDR3, as DNA: TGCAGCGTCAGGACAGTCTACGAGCAGTACTTC.

V usage is TRBV10-3 and J usage is TRBJ2-7; D is perhaps TRBD1 or TRBD2 (6 bases each). This CDR3 is built from 17 residues. The V end was cut by 0 bases, the J end by 3 bases, with 18 bases between. Germline CDR1 is ENHRY and CDR2 is SYGVKD. The CDR3 DNA sequence: TGTGCCATCAGTGAGTCGTTAACGGGGGCCTCCTTCTACGAGCAGTACTTC. This encodes CAISESLTGASFYEQYF.

The chain joins TRBV7-6 to TRBJ2-1; possibly TRBD1 for D (5 bases). Per germline, CDR1 SGHVS and CDR2 FNYEAQ. The CDR3 extends over 14 amino acids. V lost 2 bases and J lost 9, with 14 bases in between. The CDR3 protein is CASSLFRRGREQFF. CDR3 coding DNA: TGTGCCAGCAGCTTATTTCGTAGGGGTCGTGAGCAGTTCTTC.

The V gene is TRBV2, the J gene TRBJ2-7; perhaps D is TRBD1 or TRBD2 (8 bases each). This CDR3 spans 14 amino acids. V gave up 7 bases and J gave up 6 bases, with 19 bases separating them. The germline CDR1 and CDR2 sequences are SNHLY and FYNNEI. In nucleotides, the CDR3 is TGTGCCAGCAATAACAGGGGGGCGGGAGGCGAGCAGTACTTC. This gives the protein CASNNRGAGGEQYF.

Details on this clone: The conserved closing phenylalanine or tryptophan is absent in this CDR3, likely reflecting a read error. No DNA is shown, since the ends of the CDR3 on it are uncertain; the CDR3 is the one TCRdb lists. The chain couples TRBV20-1 to TRBJ2-3; TRBD2 is taken as the D call from the table, unchecked against the DNA. The CDR3 extends over 9 residues, inclusive of both ends. Germline CDR1 is DFQATT and CDR2 is SNEGSKA (reference sequence). The CDR3 here is CSARGGYTL.

This chain links TRBV28 with TRBJ2-2; the match to TRBD2 covers 14 bases. CDR1 and CDR2 from the germline V gene are MDHEN and SYDVKM. V was clipped by 2 bases and J by 6 bases; unmatched bases: 8. The CDR3 runs to 18 residues. CDR3 coding DNA: TGTGCCAGCAGTTTAGCCGGGACTAGCGGGAGAGTAGCCGGGGAGCTGTTTTTT. Encoded protein: CASSLAGTSGRVAGELFF.

The chain carries TRBV29-1 and TRBJ1-1; 7 bases fit TRBD1. Germline CDR1 and CDR2: SQVTM and ANQGSEA. There are 14 residues in the CDR3. Unmatched junction bases numbered 9, after V lost 6 bases and J lost 2 bases. The CDR3 spells CSVQPGQLNTEAFF. As DNA, the CDR3 is TGCAGCGTGCAACCGGGACAGCTAAACACTGAAGCTTTCTTT.

The genes are TRBV15 and TRBJ1-4; D unclear. This CDR3 is 14 amino acids long. V dropped 5 bases and J dropped 0 bases, with 7 bases sitting between them. The germline V gene encodes CDR1 LNHNV and CDR2 YYDKDF (reference sequence). The CDR3 bases are TGTGCCACCAGCCTACAGTCAACTAATGAAAAACTGTTTTTT. Its translation: CATSLQSTNEKLFF.

The CDR3 region is CATRPRGAPTGELFF. The DNA of the CDR3 is TGTGCCACCAGGCCCAGGGGGGCCCCGACCGGGGAGCTGTTTTTT. The chain combines TRBV15 with TRBJ2-2; TRBD1 might be the D (7 bases). V was pared by 6 bases and J by 5 bases, with 16 bases between. The CDR3 has 15 residues. Germline-derived CDR1 and CDR2 are LNHNV and YYDKDF (reference sequence).

CDR3 nucleotide sequence: TGTGCCAGCAGCCAAACCCACTTTCTGTCTGAAGCTTTCTTT. As protein: CASSQTHFLSEAFF. This chain uses TRBV5-6 with TRBJ1-1, with D unclear. Trimming removed 4 bases from V and 6 bases from J, with 16 bases in between. This CDR3 is built from 14 residues. The germline gives CDR1 SGHDT, CDR2 YYEEEE.

V is TRBV2 and J is TRBJ2-1; 10 bases match TRBD1. Trimming removed 4 bases from V and 7 bases from J; junction bases left unmatched: 4. Germline V gene data show CDR1 as SNHLY and CDR2 as FYNNEI. This CDR3 has 14 residues. CDR3 amino acids: CASSGQGAYNEQFF. DNA for the CDR3: TGTGCCAGCAGTGGACAGGGGGCGTATAATGAGCAGTTCTTC. Supplemented by reference TRBV2 and TRBJ2-1, the full variable domain reads EPEVTQTPSHQVTQMGQEVILRCVPISNHLYFYWYRQILGQKVEFLVSFYNNEISEKSEIFDDQFSVERPDGSNFTLKIRSTKLEDSAMYFCASSGQGAYNEQFFGPGTRLTVL.

The chain has TRBV27 and TRBJ1-5; possibly TRBD1 for D (6 bases). This CDR3 has 14 amino acids. From germline, CDR1 is MNHEY and CDR2 SMNVEV (reference sequence). V gave up 4 bases and J gave up 4 bases, with 11 bases separating them. The DNA for the CDR3 is TGTGCCAGCAGTTCCGGGGGCCATAATCAGCCCCAGCATTTT. It is translated as CASSSGGHNQPQHF.

Worth noting for this clone: Other DNA variants within this sample encode the same CDR3. The rearrangement links TRBV9 to TRBJ2-7; D remains unclear. V lost 0 bases and J 2 bases, leaving 9 bases between the germline ends. The germline gives CDR1 SGDLS, CDR2 YYNGEE. The CDR3 covers 14 residues. Written as DNA, the CDR3 is TGTGCCAGCAGCGTAGGTCCCTCGACCTACGAGCAGTACTTC. It encodes CASSVGPSTYEQYF.

The CDR3 sequence is CASSQAAGYEQYF. The CDR3 coding sequence is TGTGCCAGCTCTCAGGCCGCCGGCTACGAGCAGTACTTC. The chain employs TRBV6-1 and TRBJ2-7, with D uncertain. CDR3 length: 13 amino acids. With 8 bases removed from V and 3 bases from J, the gap between germline ends came to 14 bases. Germline CDR1 reads MNHNS; CDR2 reads SASEGT.

This sequence joins TRBV2 and TRBJ2-7; D is perhaps TRBD2 (5 bases). With 4 bases removed from V and 3 bases from J, the gap between germline ends came to 16 bases. This CDR3 comprises 15 residues. CDR1 and CDR2 from the germline V gene are SNHLY and FYNNEI. The CDR3 loop reads CASSALGGSDYEQYF. The CDR3 region has the DNA TGTGCCAGCAGTGCGTTAGGAGGCAGCGACTACGAGCAGTACTTC.

In its sample, this clone was seen once. The genes are TRBV6-4 and TRBJ2-1; 9 bases agree with TRBD1. This CDR3 is built from 16 residues. V was pared by 0 bases and J by 12 bases, with 12 bases of the junction left unmatched. Looked up from germline, CDR1 is MRHNA and CDR2 is SNTAGT. The CDR3 coding sequence is TGTGCCAGCAGTGACTCCACCGGGACAGGGTTTGAATGGCAGTTCTTC. Translation: CASSDSTGTGFEWQFF.

In DNA form, the CDR3 reads TGTGCCAGCAGCCTTGATAGCACAGATACGCAGTATTTT. This translates into CASSLDSTDTQYF. The gene calls are TRBV9 and TRBJ2-3; no reliable D call. The CDR3 spans 13 residues. Germline V lookup: CDR1 SGDLS, CDR2 YYNGEE. Trimming left V 4 bases short and J 0 bases short, with 6 bases between. Supplemented by reference TRBV9 and TRBJ2-3, the full variable domain reads DSGVTQTPKHLITATGQRVTLRCSPRSGDLSVYWYQQSLDQGLQFLIQYYNGEERAKGNILERFSAQQFPDLHSELNLSSLELGDSALYFCASSLDSTDTQYFGPGTRLTVL.

This chain links TRBV6-1 with TRBJ1-5, with D maybe TRBD1 (5 bases). The V gene lost 6 bases and the J gene lost 7 bases, with 7 bases spanning the gap. Germline assignment: CDR1 MNHNS and CDR2 SASEGT. The CDR3 sequence is 11 residues long. The CDR3 here is CASRRGQPQHF. The CDR3 region has the DNA TGTGCCAGCAGGAGGGGACAGCCCCAGCATTTT.

This clone was recorded only once. The CDR3 region has the DNA TGTGCCAGCAGTTCCCCCGGGACAGAGACCTACGAGCAGTACTTC. It specifies CASSSPGTETYEQYF. This chain uses TRBV28 with TRBJ2-7, with 7 bases fitting TRBD1. This CDR3 region has 15 residues. Germline CDR1 is MDHEN and CDR2 is SYDVKM. Germline trimming cut 4 bases from V and 2 bases from J; bases unmatched to any gene: 8.

This clone was observed a handful of times. The rearrangement uses TRBV6-6 and TRBJ2-7; possibly TRBD2 for D (5 bases). Trimming removed 11 bases at V and 0 bases at J, with 11 bases between. The CDR3 covers 12 residues. Germline CDR1 MNHNY, CDR2 SVGAGI (reference sequence). The CDR3 DNA sequence: TGTGCCTGCCGCGGGCCCTCCTACGAGCAGTACTTC. This encodes CACRGPSYEQYF.

This clone was counted a few times. CDR3 DNA sequence: TGTGCCACCAGCAGGGGGACAGGGGCCGCCTACGAGCAGTACTTC. Protein sequence: CATSRGTGAAYEQYF. The rearrangement joins TRBV15 to TRBJ2-7, with 10 bases that match TRBD1. V dropped 3 bases and J dropped 2; count of bases not matched to a gene: 4. The CDR3 runs to 15 residues. Germline V gives CDR1 LNHNV, CDR2 YYDKDF (reference sequence). Supplemented by reference TRBV15 and TRBJ2-7, the full variable domain reads DAMVIQNPRYQVTQFGKPVTLSCSQTLNHNVMYWYQQKSSQAPKLLFHYYDKDFNNEADTPDNFQSRRPNTSFCFLDIRSPGLGDTAMYLCATSRGTGAAYEQYFGPGTRLTVT.